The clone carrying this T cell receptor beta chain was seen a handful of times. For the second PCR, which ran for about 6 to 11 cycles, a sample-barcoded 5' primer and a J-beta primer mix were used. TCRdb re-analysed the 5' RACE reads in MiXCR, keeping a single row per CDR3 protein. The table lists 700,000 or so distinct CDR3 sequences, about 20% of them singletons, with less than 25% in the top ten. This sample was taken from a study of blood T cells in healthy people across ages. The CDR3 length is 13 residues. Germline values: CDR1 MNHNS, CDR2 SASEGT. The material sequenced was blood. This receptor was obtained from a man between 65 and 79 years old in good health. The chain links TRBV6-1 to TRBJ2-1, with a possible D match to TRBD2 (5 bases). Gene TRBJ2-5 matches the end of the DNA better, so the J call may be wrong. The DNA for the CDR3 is TGTGCCAGCAGTGAACGGGATCACCAGACCCAGTACTTC. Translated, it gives CASSERDHQTQYF.